This TCR beta chain was identified during a study of T cell repertoires in cytomegalovirus infection. Background on the study: TCR beta signatures that were public indicated CMV infection and matching HLA type. The study, taken as a whole, reports: The study found HLA-C-restricted CMV-specific TCR beta clonotypes dominating the ex vivo response. There were carriers of CMV plus the relevant HLA, and cumulative public TCR beta family frequency identified them.

From the reads, TCRdb called clonotypes with MiXCR, one entry per CDR3 protein. The sample lists about 900,000 distinct CDR3 sequences; 30% to 40% were seen once. Concerning this clonotype itself: As yet, its antigen is unknown.

Source: cultured CD8+ T cells from PBMCs, taken from culture after CMV antigen stimulation. The sequence derives from a human donor in good health (CMV status not recorded). Some clones in this sample may be carry-over from other donors' samples.

The CDR3 loop reads CASSSRGTVTTNEKLFF. As DNA, the CDR3 is TGTGCCAGCAGCTCCCGCGGGACAGTCACAACTAATGAAAAACTGTTTTTT. This chain links TRBV7-8 with TRBJ1-4, with 7 bases matching TRBD1. CDR3 size: 17 residues. The ends lost 4 bases at V and 0 bases at J; junction bases unmatched: 8. Germline values: CDR1 SGHVS, CDR2 FQNEAQ.